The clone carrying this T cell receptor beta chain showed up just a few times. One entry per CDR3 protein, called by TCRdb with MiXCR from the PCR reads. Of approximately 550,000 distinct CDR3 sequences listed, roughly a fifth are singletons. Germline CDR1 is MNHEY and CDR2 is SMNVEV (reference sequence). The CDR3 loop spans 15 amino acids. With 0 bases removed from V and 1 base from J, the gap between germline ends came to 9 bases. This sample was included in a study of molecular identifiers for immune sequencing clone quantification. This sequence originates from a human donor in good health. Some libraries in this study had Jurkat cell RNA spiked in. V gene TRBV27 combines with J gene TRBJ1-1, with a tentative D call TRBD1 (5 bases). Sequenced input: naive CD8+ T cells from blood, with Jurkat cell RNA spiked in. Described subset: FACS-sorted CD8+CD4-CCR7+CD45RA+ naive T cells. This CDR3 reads CASSLSWGKNTEAFF. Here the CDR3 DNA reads TGTGCCAGCAGTTTATCGTGGGGCAAGAACACTGAAGCTTTCTTT.